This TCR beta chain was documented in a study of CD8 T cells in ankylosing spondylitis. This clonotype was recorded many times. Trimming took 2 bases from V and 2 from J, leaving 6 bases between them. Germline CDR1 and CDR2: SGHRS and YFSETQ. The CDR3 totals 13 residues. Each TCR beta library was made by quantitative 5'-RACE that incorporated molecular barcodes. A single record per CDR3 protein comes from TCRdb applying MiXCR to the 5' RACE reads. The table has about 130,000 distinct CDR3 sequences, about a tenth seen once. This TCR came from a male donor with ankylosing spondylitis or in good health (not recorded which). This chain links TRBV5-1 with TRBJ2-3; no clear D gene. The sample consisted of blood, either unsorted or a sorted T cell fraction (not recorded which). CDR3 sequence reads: CASSLRITDTQYF. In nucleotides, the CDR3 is TGCGCCAGCAGCTTAAGGATCACAGATACGCAGTATTTT.